The T cell receptor beta chain under discussion was sequenced for a study of cytomegalovirus exposure and HLA in healthy donors. Each donor was nominally healthy when sampled (though unrecorded immune exposures were likely). PCR used 60 Vbeta primers and 13 Jbeta primers. TCRdb's table, derived via immunoSEQ multiplex PCR, lists solely in-frame clones and lacks some. The table lists about 190,000 clones, roughly four fifths of them singletons. This TCR was recovered from a woman under 40 in good health and CMV-seropositive. The sequenced material came from PBMCs.

CDR3 bases: TGTGCCAGCAGCAGATCCGGGAGTGAAGCTTTCTTT. Its translation: CASSRSGSEAFF. The chain combines TRBV11-2 with TRBJ1-1; D gene uncertain. Between the trimmed V and J ends, which lost 5 bases and 7 bases, there was a span of 11 bases. The V gene's germline CDR1 is SGHAT and CDR2 FQNNGV. The CDR3 spans 12 residues.